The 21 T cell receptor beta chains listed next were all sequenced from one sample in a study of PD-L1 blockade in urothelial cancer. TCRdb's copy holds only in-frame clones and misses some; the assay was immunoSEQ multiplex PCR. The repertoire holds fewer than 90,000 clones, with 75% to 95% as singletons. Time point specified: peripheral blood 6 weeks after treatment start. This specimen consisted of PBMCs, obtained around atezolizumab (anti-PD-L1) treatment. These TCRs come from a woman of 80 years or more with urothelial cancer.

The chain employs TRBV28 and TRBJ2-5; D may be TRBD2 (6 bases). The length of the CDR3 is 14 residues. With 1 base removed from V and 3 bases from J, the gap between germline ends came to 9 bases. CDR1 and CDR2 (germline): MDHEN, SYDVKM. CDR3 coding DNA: TGTGCCAGCAGTTTATCCGGGAGAGAAGAGACCCAGTACTTC. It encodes CASSLSGREETQYF.

CDR3 DNA sequence: TGTGCCAGCAGCCCCACCGGGACTAGGTCCCACAATGAGCAGTTCTTC. Its protein is CASSPTGTRSHNEQFF. The genes are TRBV7-2 and TRBJ2-1; 8 bases match TRBD2. The CDR3 runs 16 residues. CDR1 and CDR2 (germline): SGHTA, FQGNSA. The J segment lost 5 bases and the V segment lost 5 bases, leaving 11 bases of the junction unmatched.

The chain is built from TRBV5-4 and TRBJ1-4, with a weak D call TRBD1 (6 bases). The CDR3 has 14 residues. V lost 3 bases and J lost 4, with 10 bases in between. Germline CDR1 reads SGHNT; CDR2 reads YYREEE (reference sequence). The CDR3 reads CASSSTGVNEKLFF. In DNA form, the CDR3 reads TGTGCCAGCAGCTCGACAGGAGTTAATGAAAAACTGTTTTTT.

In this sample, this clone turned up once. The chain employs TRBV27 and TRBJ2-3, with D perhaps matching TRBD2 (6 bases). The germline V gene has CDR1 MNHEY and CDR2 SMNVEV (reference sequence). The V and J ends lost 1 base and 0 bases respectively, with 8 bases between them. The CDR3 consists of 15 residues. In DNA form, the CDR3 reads TGTGCCAGCAGTTTATGGGGGACTAGCACAGATACGCAGTATTTT. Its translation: CASSLWGTSTDTQYF.

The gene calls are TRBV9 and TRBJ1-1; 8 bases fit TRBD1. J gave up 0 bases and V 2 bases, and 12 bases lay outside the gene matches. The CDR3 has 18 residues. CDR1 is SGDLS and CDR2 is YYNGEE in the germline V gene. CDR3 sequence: CASSVGVGRGLMNTEAFF. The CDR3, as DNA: TGTGCCAGCAGCGTCGGGGTGGGCAGGGGGCTGATGAACACTGAAGCTTTCTTT.

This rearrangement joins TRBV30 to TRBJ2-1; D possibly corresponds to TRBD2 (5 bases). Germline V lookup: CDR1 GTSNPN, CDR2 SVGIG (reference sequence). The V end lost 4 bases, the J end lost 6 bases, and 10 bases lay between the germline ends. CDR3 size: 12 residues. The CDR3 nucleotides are TGTGCCTGGAACGGAGGAAGCAATGAGCAGTTCTTC. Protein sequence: CAWNGGSNEQFF.

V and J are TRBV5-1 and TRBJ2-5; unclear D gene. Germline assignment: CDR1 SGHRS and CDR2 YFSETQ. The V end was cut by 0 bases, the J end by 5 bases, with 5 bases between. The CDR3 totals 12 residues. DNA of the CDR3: TGCGCCAGCAGCTTGGCCCTGGAGACCCAGTACTTC. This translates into CASSLALETQYF.

CDR3 nucleotide sequence: TGCGCCAGCAGCTTGGGACAGGGGTACAATGAGCAGTTCTTC. It specifies CASSLGQGYNEQFF. V and J are TRBV5-1 and TRBJ2-1, with 8 bases lining up with TRBD1. V was clipped by 0 bases and J by 4 bases; unmatched bases: 0. The CDR3 is 14 residues long. Germline lookup yields CDR1 SGHRS and CDR2 YFSETQ.

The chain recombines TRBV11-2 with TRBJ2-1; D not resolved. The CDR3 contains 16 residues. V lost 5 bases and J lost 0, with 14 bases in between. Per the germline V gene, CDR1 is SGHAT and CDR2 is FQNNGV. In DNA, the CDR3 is TGTGCCAGCAGCCCAGGAATTCGCAGCTCCTACAATGAGCAGTTCTTC. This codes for CASSPGIRSSYNEQFF.

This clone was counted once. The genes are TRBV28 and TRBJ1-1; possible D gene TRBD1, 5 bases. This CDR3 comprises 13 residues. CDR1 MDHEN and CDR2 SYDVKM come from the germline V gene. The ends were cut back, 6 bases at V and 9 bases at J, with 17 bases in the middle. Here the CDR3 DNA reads TGTGCCAGCAGGGGGCCACAACCAGTCAAAGCTTTCTTT. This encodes CASRGPQPVKAFF.

The CDR3 nucleotides are TGTGCCAGTAGTCCAACGACGGGGGTGGGGCAGTTCTTC. This sequence encodes CASSPTTGVGQFF. The V gene is TRBV19, the J gene TRBJ2-1; perhaps TRBD2 as D (6 bases). The germline V and J ends were trimmed by 5 bases and 12 bases, with 17 bases remaining between them. Germline CDR1 is LNHDA and CDR2 is SQIVND (reference sequence). The CDR3 is 13 amino acids.

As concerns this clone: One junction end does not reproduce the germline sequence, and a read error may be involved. The CDR3, as DNA: TGTGCCACCAGCAGGGGGGGACGGGGCCTCTTGTTT. It codes for CATSRGGRGLLF. The chain joins TRBV15 to TRBJ1-1; TRBD1 might be the D (5 bases). Germline loops: CDR1 LNHNV, CDR2 YYDKDF (reference sequence). The CDR3 totals 12 residues.

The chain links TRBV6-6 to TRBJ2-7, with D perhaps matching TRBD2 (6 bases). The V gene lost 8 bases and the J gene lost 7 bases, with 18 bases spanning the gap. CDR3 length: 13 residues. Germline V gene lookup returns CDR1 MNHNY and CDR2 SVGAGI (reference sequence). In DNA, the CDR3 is TGTGCCAGCCGATGGGACTCCAATAGGGAGCAGTACTTC. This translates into CASRWDSNREQYF.

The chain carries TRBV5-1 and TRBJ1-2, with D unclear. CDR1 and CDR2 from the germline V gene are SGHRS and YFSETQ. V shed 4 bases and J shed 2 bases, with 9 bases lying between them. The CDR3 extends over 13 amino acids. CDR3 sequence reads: CASSPSGNYGYTF. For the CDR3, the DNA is TGCGCCAGCAGCCCCTCAGGAAACTATGGCTACACCTTC.

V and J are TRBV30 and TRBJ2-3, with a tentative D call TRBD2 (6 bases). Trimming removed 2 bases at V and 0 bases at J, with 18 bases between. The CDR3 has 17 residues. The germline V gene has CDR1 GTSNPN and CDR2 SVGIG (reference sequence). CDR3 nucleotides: TGTGCCTGGAGTAATAAGGTCGGGGGAGTGAGCACAGATACGCAGTATTTT. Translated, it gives CAWSNKVGGVSTDTQYF.

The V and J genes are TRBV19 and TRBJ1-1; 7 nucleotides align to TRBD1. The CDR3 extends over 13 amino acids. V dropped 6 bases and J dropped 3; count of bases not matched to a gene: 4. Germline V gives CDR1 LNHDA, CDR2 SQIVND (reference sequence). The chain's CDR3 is CASRLDRDTEAFF. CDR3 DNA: TGTGCCAGTAGATTAGACAGGGACACTGAAGCTTTCTTT.

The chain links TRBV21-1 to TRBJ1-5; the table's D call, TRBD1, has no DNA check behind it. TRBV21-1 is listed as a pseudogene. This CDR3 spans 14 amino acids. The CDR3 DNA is TGTGCCAGCAGCAGAACAGACAACAATCAGCCCCAGCATTTT. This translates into CASSRTDNNQPQHF.

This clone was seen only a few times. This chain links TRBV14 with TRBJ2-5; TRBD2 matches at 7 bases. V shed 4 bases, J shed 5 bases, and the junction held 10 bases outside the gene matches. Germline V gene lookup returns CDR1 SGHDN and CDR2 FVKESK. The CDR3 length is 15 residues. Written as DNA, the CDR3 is TGTGCCAGCAGCCCCCTAGCGGCCGAGGGGGAGACCCAGTACTTC. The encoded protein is CASSPLAAEGETQYF.

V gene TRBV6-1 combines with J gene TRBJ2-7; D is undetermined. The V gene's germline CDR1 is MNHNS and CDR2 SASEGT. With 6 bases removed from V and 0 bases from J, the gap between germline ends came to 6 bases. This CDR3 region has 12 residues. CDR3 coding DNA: TGTGCCAGCAGCGTGAGCTCCTACGAGCAGTACTTC. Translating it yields CASSVSSYEQYF.

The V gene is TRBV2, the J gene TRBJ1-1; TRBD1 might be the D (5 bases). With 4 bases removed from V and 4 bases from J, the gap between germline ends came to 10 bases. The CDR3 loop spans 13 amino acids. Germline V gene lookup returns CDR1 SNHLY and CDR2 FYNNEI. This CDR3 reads CASSAGLGTEAFF. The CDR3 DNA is TGTGCCAGCAGTGCAGGGTTAGGCACTGAAGCTTTCTTT.

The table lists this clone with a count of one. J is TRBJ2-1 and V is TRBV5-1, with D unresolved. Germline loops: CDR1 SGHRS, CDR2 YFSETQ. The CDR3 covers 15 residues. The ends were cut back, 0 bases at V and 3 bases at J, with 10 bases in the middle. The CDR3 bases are TGCGCCAGCAGCTTGGCTGCAAGCGACTACAATGAGCAGTTCTTC. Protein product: CASSLAASDYNEQFF.